The 15 T cell receptor beta chains given below trace back to one sample, sequenced in a study of blood T cell repertoires in COVID-19. Data came from immunoSEQ multiplex PCR; TCRdb stores just in-frame clones and leaves some out. The sample contains approximately 470,000 clones, about 85% of which appear only once. Sequencing was performed on PBMCs or T cells enriched from blood (not recorded which). The origin of the receptors is a woman between 18 and 29 years old who had recovered from COVID-19.

The chain couples TRBV7-2 to TRBJ2-7; D perhaps matches TRBD1 (7 bases). Germline CDR1 is SGHTA and CDR2 is FQGNSA. Trimming pared 1 base from V and 7 bases from J, leaving 11 bases between. CDR3 length: 13 residues. In nucleotides, the CDR3 is TGTGCCAGCAGCTTAGACAGGGGAGGAGAGCAGTACTTC. This sequence encodes CASSLDRGGEQYF.

The chain recombines TRBV9 with TRBJ2-1; D perhaps matches TRBD2 (5 bases). The CDR3 has 14 residues. The V end lost 1 base, the J end lost 6 bases, and 11 bases lay between the germline ends. The germline V gene has CDR1 SGDLS and CDR2 YYNGEE. CDR3 DNA sequence: TGTGCCAGCAGCGTAAGAGACTATCCCAATGAGCAGTTCTTC. Its protein product is CASSVRDYPNEQFF.

Concerning this clone: An end of the junction does not agree with germline; a read error may underlie this. V and J are TRBV24-1 and TRBJ2-2; TRBD1 matches at 7 bases. The germline CDR1 and CDR2 sequences are KGHDR and SFDVKD. The length of the CDR3 is 15 residues. The DNA for the CDR3 is TGTGCCACCAGTGAGATGACAGGGAACCCCGGGGAGCTGTTTTTT. It translates to CATSEMTGNPGELFF.

The chain carries TRBV7-9 and TRBJ2-3, with a possible D match to TRBD1 (5 bases). The CDR3 covers 15 residues. Trimming removed 5 bases at V and 1 base at J, with 13 bases between. Germline V lookup: CDR1 SEHNR, CDR2 FQNEAQ (reference sequence). Here the CDR3 DNA reads TGTGCCAGCAGCGTCGGACACCAAGGCACAGATACGCAGTATTTT. The encoded protein is CASSVGHQGTDTQYF.

The J gene is TRBJ1-1, the V gene TRBV6-5; TRBD1 agrees at 7 bases. Germline assignment: CDR1 MNHEY and CDR2 SVGAGI. J was trimmed by 4 bases and V by 7 bases; bases with no gene match: 3. The CDR3 is 12 residues long. The CDR3, as DNA: TGTGCCAGCACTACAGGGGCCACTGAAGCTTTCTTT. This gives the protein CASTTGATEAFF.

V is TRBV24-1 and J is TRBJ2-7; tentatively, D is TRBD2 (6 bases). Trimming stripped 6 bases from V and 9 bases from J, with 20 bases between. The CDR3 covers 14 residues. Germline loops: CDR1 KGHDR, CDR2 SFDVKD. The CDR3 DNA reads as TGTGCCACCAGTTCGGGGAGTGGGGGGAGATGGCAGTACTTC. This encodes CATSSGSGGRWQYF.

The chain couples TRBV10-3 to TRBJ1-4, with 11 positions matching TRBD1. The V gene's germline CDR1 is ENHRY and CDR2 SYGVKD. V gave up 4 bases and J gave up 7 bases; unmatched junction bases: 2. This CDR3 contains 14 residues. The CDR3 reads CAISGDRGSEKLFF. CDR3 in DNA: TGTGCCATCAGTGGGGACAGGGGGAGTGAAAAACTGTTTTTT.

The chain employs TRBV7-5 and TRBJ2-7; the table's D gene call, TRBD2, was not cross checked with the DNA. TRBV7-5 is a documented pseudogene. This CDR3 is 17 amino acids long. CDR3 nucleotide sequence: TGTGCCAGAAGCCTCTCTACCTCCCGGACTCACAAGGCGGAGCAGTACTTC. Translated: CARSLSTSRTHKAEQYF.

DNA for the CDR3: TGCAGCCGTTTAGTACGGGGAAATGGAGAGACCCAGTACTTC. This translates into CSRLVRGNGETQYF. The chain uses TRBV29-1 and TRBJ2-5; the D gene is possibly TRBD2 (5 bases). Germline-derived CDR1 and CDR2 are SQVTM and ANQGSEA. V lost 8 bases to trimming and J lost 4 bases, with 20 bases between them. This CDR3 has 14 amino acids.

The V gene is TRBV11-2, the J gene TRBJ1-3; 10 bases map to TRBD1. Per germline, CDR1 SGHAT and CDR2 FQNNGV. J gave up 2 bases and V 8 bases, and 6 bases lay outside the gene matches. This CDR3 spans 15 amino acids. CDR3 protein: CASFGTGDPGNTIYF. The DNA of the CDR3 is TGTGCCAGCTTCGGGACAGGGGACCCTGGAAACACCATATATTTT.

The gene calls are TRBV7-9 and TRBJ2-5; 9 bases agree with TRBD2. CDR1 is SEHNR and CDR2 is FQNEAQ in the germline V gene (reference sequence). The CDR3 spans 16 residues. The V segment lost 5 bases and the J segment 2 bases; nucleotides outside the gene matches: 9. The chain's CDR3 is CASSSKRGDKQETQYF. The CDR3 DNA is TGTGCCAGCAGCAGTAAGCGGGGGGATAAACAAGAGACCCAGTACTTC.

This chain connects TRBV5-4 to TRBJ2-5, with D tentatively TRBD2 (5 bases). The germline gives CDR1 SGHNT, CDR2 YYREEE (reference sequence). The CDR3 extends over 15 amino acids. V was cut by 0 bases and J by 4 bases, with 13 bases left in between. Written as DNA, the CDR3 is TGTGCCAGCAGCTTGGACCAACTAGATGGAGAGACCCAGTACTTC. Translation: CASSLDQLDGETQYF.

The V call is TRBV7-9, the J call TRBJ2-7; 8 bases line up with TRBD1. The CDR3 runs 14 residues. V gave up 4 bases and J gave up 5 bases; unmatched junction bases: 7. Germline lookup yields CDR1 SEHNR and CDR2 FQNEAQ (reference sequence). CDR3 in DNA: TGTGCCAGCAGCTCCAGTCGACAGGGGAACGAGCAGTACTTC. It is translated as CASSSSRQGNEQYF.

This chain links TRBV7-9 with TRBJ2-7, with TRBD1 as a possible D gene (8 bases). The CDR3 has 17 residues. CDR1 is SEHNR, CDR2 FQNEAQ, per germline (reference sequence). V was shortened by 4 bases and J by 3 bases, with 22 bases between the two germline ends. CDR3 DNA: TGTGCCAGCAGCTCTCCTATCCTAACAGGGGGGGGCTACGAGCAGTACTTC. Protein sequence: CASSSPILTGGGYEQYF.

J is TRBJ2-7 and V is TRBV7-8; D gene ambiguous. Germline lookup yields CDR1 SGHVS and CDR2 FQNEAQ. V was cut by 11 bases and J by 1 base, with 15 bases left in between. The CDR3 runs to 13 residues. CDR3 bases: TGTGCCGGAATTCCTCAGGATTCCTACGAGCAGTACTTC. Translating gives CAGIPQDSYEQYF. Based on the CDR3 plus reference TRBV7-8 and TRBJ2-7, the full variable domain is GAGVSQSPRYKVAKRGQDVALRCDPISGHVSLFWYQQALGQGPEFLTYFQNEAQLDKSGLPSDRFFAERPEGSVSTLKIQRTQQEDSAVYLCAGIPQDSYEQYFGPGTRLTVT.